What follows are 23 T cell receptor beta chains derived from one specimen sequenced in a study of T cells in Graves' hyperthyroidism and ophthalmopathy. Researchers amplified the TCR beta CDR3 regions from RNA transcripts. HTBI primers drove first-round RT-PCR of the TCR CDR3. One entry per CDR3 protein results from TCRdb running MiXCR on the multiplex PCR reads. The sample has some 690,000 distinct CDR3 sequences; approximately 15% are singletons. The specimen sequenced was blood. The receptors shown here come from a man aged 45-60 years with Graves' hyperthyroidism.

This clonotype was recorded at least ten times. This CDR3 reads CASSLKRTSGSSYNEQFF. The CDR3 DNA reads TGTGCCAGCAGCCTAAAAAGGACTAGCGGGAGCTCCTACAATGAGCAGTTCTTC. The chain has TRBV13 and TRBJ2-1, with 13 nucleotides matching TRBD2. The CDR3 length is 18 residues. CDR1 PRHDT and CDR2 FYEKMQ come from the germline V gene (reference sequence). The ends lost 5 bases at V and 0 bases at J; junction bases unmatched: 7.

The gene calls are TRBV29-1 and TRBJ1-3, with D unresolved. The germline V and J ends were trimmed by 6 bases and 0 bases, with 6 bases remaining between them. This CDR3 comprises 12 residues. Germline V gene data show CDR1 as SQVTM and CDR2 as ANQGSEA. The CDR3 bases are TGCAGCGTGGCGGGCTCTGGAAACACCATATATTTT. Residues: CSVAGSGNTIYF.

This clonotype was detected ten times or more. The chain couples TRBV7-2 to TRBJ2-1; the D gene is possibly TRBD1 (5 bases). CDR3 length: 14 amino acids. V was cut by 2 bases and J by 4 bases, with 9 bases left in between. Per germline, CDR1 SGHTA and CDR2 FQGNSA. The CDR3 is CASSLLGQYNEQFF. DNA for the CDR3: TGTGCCAGCAGCTTACTCGGACAATACAATGAGCAGTTCTTC.

This clonotype was seen at least ten times. This chain links TRBV27 with TRBJ2-7, with D unresolved. Trimming cost V 2 bases and J 0 bases, with 8 bases left between them. Germline loops: CDR1 MNHEY, CDR2 SMNVEV (reference sequence). The length of the CDR3 is 14 residues. The CDR3 coding sequence is TGTGCCAGCAGTTTAAGGTGGGCCTCCTACGAGCAGTACTTC. It translates to CASSLRWASYEQYF.

Of note for this clonotype: A read error may account for a junction end that differs from germline. The genes are TRBV27 and TRBJ2-1; the match to TRBD1 covers 7 bases. The germline V gene encodes CDR1 MNHEY and CDR2 SMNVEV (reference sequence). CDR3 length: 14 residues. The CDR3 reads CASSPRDSHNAQFF. CDR3 bases: TGTGCCAGCAGTCCCCGGGACAGTCACAATGCGCAGTTCTTC.

The genes are TRBV11-2 and TRBJ1-2, with TRBD1 as a possible D gene (5 bases). V dropped 8 bases and J dropped 6 bases, with 10 bases sitting between them. Germline values: CDR1 SGHAT, CDR2 FQNNGV. The length of the CDR3 is 11 residues. CDR3 region: CASGETDGYTF. The CDR3, as DNA: TGTGCCAGCGGAGAGACAGATGGCTACACCTTC.

This clonotype appeared many times. V is TRBV30 and J is TRBJ1-3, with TRBD1 identical over 7 bases. CDR1 and CDR2 (germline): GTSNPN, SVGIG (reference sequence). J was trimmed by 5 bases and V by 1 base; bases with no gene match: 8. The CDR3 runs to 15 residues. CDR3 DNA: TGTGCCTGGAGTGCCAGGGGGAGAGGCAGAAACACCATATATTTT. It is translated as CAWSARGRGRNTIYF.

This clonotype was picked up many times. This CDR3 is CASSFRDSLAYEQYF. The CDR3 DNA sequence: TGTGCCAGCAGTTTCCGGGACAGCCTAGCCTACGAGCAGTACTTC. This rearrangement joins TRBV28 to TRBJ2-7; 7 bases are a match to TRBD1. The CDR3 contains 15 residues. The V gene end was trimmed by 3 bases and the J gene end by 2 bases; junction bases not matched to a gene: 7. CDR1 is MDHEN and CDR2 is SYDVKM in the germline V gene.

The chain has TRBV27 and TRBJ2-1, with 11 bases that match TRBD2. The CDR3 extends over 15 amino acids. The trim removed 6 bases at V and 4 bases at J, leaving 5 bases unmatched. Germline CDR1 and CDR2: MNHEY and SMNVEV (reference sequence). The chain's CDR3 is CASSDTSGGYNEQFF. The CDR3 DNA follows: TGTGCCAGCAGCGACACTAGCGGGGGTTACAATGAGCAGTTCTTC.

Many counts were recorded for this clonotype. This chain links TRBV3-1 with TRBJ2-7; D is ambiguous. The ends were cut back, 1 base at V and 0 bases at J, with 16 bases in the middle. The germline gives CDR1 LGHDT, CDR2 YNNKEL (reference sequence). This CDR3 comprises 17 residues. In nucleotides, the CDR3 is TGTGCCAGCAGCCAAGGACATGGCGGCTGGTTCTCCTACGAGCAGTACTTC. Translated, it gives CASSQGHGGWFSYEQYF.

This clonotype was counted a few times. The chain has TRBV28 and TRBJ1-4; D remains unclear. This CDR3 has 12 residues. Trimming shortened V by 5 bases and J by 4 bases, and 5 bases separated the two germline ends. Germline V gene data show CDR1 as MDHEN and CDR2 as SYDVKM. CDR3 nucleotide sequence: TGTGCCAGCAGTACCTATAATGAAAAACTGTTTTTT. It specifies CASSTYNEKLFF.

This clonotype appeared many times. CDR3 sequence (DNA): TGTGCCAGCTCACTTTCTCAGGAGGAGACCCAGTACTTC. Translating gives CASSLSQEETQYF. J is TRBJ2-5 and V is TRBV18; D is undetermined. The CDR3 totals 13 residues. V shed 4 bases and J shed 5 bases, with 11 bases lying between them. Germline CDR1 and CDR2: KGHSH and LQKENI.

This rearrangement joins TRBV12-3 or TRBV12-4 to TRBJ2-3; 7 positions agree with TRBD2. Trimming cost V 3 bases and J 2 bases; bases outside gene matches: 5. This CDR3 is built from 15 residues. CDR3 DNA sequence: TGTGCCAGCAGTTTGGGAGGGAGCAACACAGATACGCAGTATTTT. The encoded protein is CASSLGGSNTDTQYF.

This clonotype appeared many times. V gene TRBV3-1 combines with J gene TRBJ2-1, with D perhaps matching TRBD2 (6 bases). V lost 0 bases to trimming and J lost 0 bases, with 15 bases between them. CDR1 is LGHDT, CDR2 YNNKEL, per germline (reference sequence). This CDR3 spans 18 amino acids. The CDR3 bases are TGTGCCAGCAGCCAAGATTCTCCTGGGAGGAGCTCCTACAATGAGCAGTTCTTC. Its protein is CASSQDSPGRSSYNEQFF.

V and J are TRBV13 and TRBJ2-4, with 11 positions matching TRBD2. Germline assignment: CDR1 PRHDT and CDR2 FYEKMQ (reference sequence). The trim removed 3 bases at V and 3 bases at J, leaving 4 bases unmatched. The CDR3 contains 16 residues. CDR3 DNA: TGTGCCAGCAGCTTCACTAGCGGGAGAGACAAAAACATTCAGTACTTC. As protein: CASSFTSGRDKNIQYF.

About this clonotype: One end of the junction varies from germline; a read error may be responsible. The chain combines TRBV28 with TRBJ2-3, with unresolved D. The CDR3 is made up of 15 amino acids. Germline V lookup: CDR1 MDHEN, CDR2 SYDVKM. The CDR3 loop is CSSSLIQAYTDTQYF. The CDR3 coding sequence is TGTTCCAGCAGCCTGATACAAGCATACACAGATACGCAGTATTTT.

A note on this clonotype: A much larger clone lies one base from this, so it may be a read error. This chain connects TRBV20-1 to TRBJ2-5; possibly TRBD1 or TRBD2 for D (5 bases each). The ends were cut back, 0 bases at V and 9 bases at J, with 17 bases in the middle. The CDR3 length is 14 residues. CDR1 and CDR2 from the germline V gene are DFQATT and SNEGSKA (reference sequence). The CDR3 spells CSAREGTGLVAQYF. CDR3 DNA sequence: TGCAGTGCTAGAGAAGGGACGGGTTTGGTGGCCCAGTACTTC.

V usage is TRBV7-6 and J usage is TRBJ1-2; TRBD1 aligns across 7 bases. The ends lost 1 base at V and 2 bases at J; junction bases unmatched: 4. Germline CDR1 is SGHVS and CDR2 is FNYEAQ. This CDR3 comprises 15 residues. The CDR3 DNA reads as TGTGCCAGCAGCTTAGAACAGGGGATCAACTATGGCTACACCTTC. Protein sequence: CASSLEQGINYGYTF.

This clonotype was counted many times. The gene calls are TRBV28 and TRBJ2-5, with D tentatively TRBD2 (6 bases). The germline V gene has CDR1 MDHEN and CDR2 SYDVKM. The CDR3 covers 13 residues. Trimming pared 4 bases from V and 5 bases from J, leaving 11 bases between. The CDR3 reads CASSSGGTETQYF. Here the CDR3 DNA reads TGTGCCAGCAGTTCAGGCGGGACGGAGACCCAGTACTTC.

The sample holds many counts of this clonotype. V and J are TRBV7-9 and TRBJ2-7; D gene uncertain. Trimming took 5 bases from V and 0 from J, leaving 8 bases between them. The CDR3 runs to 13 residues. Germline assignment: CDR1 SEHNR and CDR2 FQNEAQ (reference sequence). In DNA form, the CDR3 reads TGTGCCAGCAGCCACCCGGGCTCCTACGAGCAGTACTTC. Amino acids: CASSHPGSYEQYF.

This clonotype has more than one count but fewer than ten. The V and J genes are TRBV7-2 and TRBJ2-5; 8 positions agree with TRBD2. This CDR3 is built from 16 residues. V gave up 5 bases and J gave up 4 bases; unmatched junction bases: 12. Looked up from germline, CDR1 is SGHTA and CDR2 is FQGNSA. The CDR3 sequence: CASSATQAGASETQYF. The CDR3 region has the DNA TGTGCCAGCAGCGCCACCCAAGCGGGAGCCTCAGAGACCCAGTACTTC.

This clonotype was seen many times. The chain recombines TRBV28 with TRBJ1-2; maybe TRBD1 (5 bases). V lost 10 bases, J lost 4 bases, and 13 bases lay in between. The CDR3 is made up of 12 amino acids. Germline CDR1 and CDR2: MDHEN and SYDVKM. The CDR3 sequence: CANGGRTYGYTF. The CDR3, as DNA: TGTGCCAACGGGGGACGGACCTATGGCTACACCTTC.

This clonotype was counted a few times. The gene calls are TRBV20-1 and TRBJ2-1; a weak D match, TRBD2 (6 bases). V lost 4 bases, J lost 3 bases, and 10 bases lay in between. CDR1 is DFQATT and CDR2 is SNEGSKA in the germline V gene (reference sequence). The CDR3 extends over 13 amino acids. The CDR3 loop reads CSAMRDLYNEQFF. The CDR3 coding sequence is TGCAGTGCTATGCGGGATCTCTACAATGAGCAGTTCTTC.